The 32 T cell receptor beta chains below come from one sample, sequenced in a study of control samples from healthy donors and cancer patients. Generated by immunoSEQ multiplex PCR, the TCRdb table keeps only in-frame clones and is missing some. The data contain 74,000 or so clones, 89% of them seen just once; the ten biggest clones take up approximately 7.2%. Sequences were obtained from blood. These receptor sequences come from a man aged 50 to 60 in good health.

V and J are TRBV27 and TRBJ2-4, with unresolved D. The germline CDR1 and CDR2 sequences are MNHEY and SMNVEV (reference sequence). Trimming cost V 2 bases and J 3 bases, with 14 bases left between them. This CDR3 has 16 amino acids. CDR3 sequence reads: CASSLRLPVGKNIQYF. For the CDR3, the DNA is TGTGCCAGCAGTTTACGCCTGCCCGTAGGCAAAAACATTCAGTACTTC.

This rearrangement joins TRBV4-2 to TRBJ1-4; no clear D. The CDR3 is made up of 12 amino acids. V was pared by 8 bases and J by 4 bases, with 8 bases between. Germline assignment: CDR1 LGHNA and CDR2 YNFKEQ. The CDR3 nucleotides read TGTGCCAGCGCAGCGAATAATGAAAAACTGTTTTTT. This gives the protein CASAANNEKLFF.

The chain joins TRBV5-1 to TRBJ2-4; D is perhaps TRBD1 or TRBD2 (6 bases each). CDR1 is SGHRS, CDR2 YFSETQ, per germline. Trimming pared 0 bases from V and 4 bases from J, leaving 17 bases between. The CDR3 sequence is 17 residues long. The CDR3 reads CASSLDRGQSRKNIQYF. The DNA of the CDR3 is TGCGCCAGCAGCTTGGACCGGGGGCAAAGCAGGAAAAACATTCAGTACTTC.

The CDR3 DNA reads as TGTGCCAGCAGCTTAGTAGGGGAGAACACTGAAGCTTTCTTT. Its protein is CASSLVGENTEAFF. The chain is built from TRBV7-9 and TRBJ1-1, with D perhaps TRBD1 (5 bases). CDR3 size: 14 residues. V lost 1 base and J lost 1, with 7 bases in between. CDR1 is SEHNR, CDR2 FQNEAQ, per germline (reference sequence).

The CDR3 protein is CASRPGLAGTGELFF. The CDR3 DNA reads as TGTGCCAGCAGGCCGGGACTAGCGGGGACCGGGGAGCTGTTTTTT. The V call is TRBV2, the J call TRBJ2-2; 13 bases agree with TRBD2. V lost 6 bases and J lost 5; bases outside the gene matches: 3. The CDR3 is 15 residues long. Germline V CDR1 and CDR2: SNHLY, FYNNEI.

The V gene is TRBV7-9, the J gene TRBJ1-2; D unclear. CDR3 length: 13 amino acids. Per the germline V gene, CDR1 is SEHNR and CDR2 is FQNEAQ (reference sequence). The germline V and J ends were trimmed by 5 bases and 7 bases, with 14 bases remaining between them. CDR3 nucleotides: TGTGCCAGCAGCGTAGGGAGTCGGATTGGCTACACCTTC. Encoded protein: CASSVGSRIGYTF.

In DNA form, the CDR3 reads TGCGCCAGCAGCCAAGTAGGGAGAGCAGGGGGCCTTACAGATACGCAGTATTTT. As protein: CASSQVGRAGGLTDTQYF. V and J are TRBV4-3 and TRBJ2-3; the match to TRBD1 covers 8 bases. The germline V gene has CDR1 LGHNA and CDR2 YSLEER. The CDR3 runs 18 residues. V was pared by 1 base and J by 3 bases, with 12 bases of the junction left unmatched.

The CDR3 spells CASSFGTGGDGYTF. The CDR3 bases are TGTGCCAGCAGCTTTGGTACCGGGGGCGACGGCTACACCTTC. The gene calls are TRBV5-5 and TRBJ1-2; perhaps TRBD1 as D (6 bases). In germline, CDR1 is SGHKS, CDR2 YYEKEE (reference sequence). This CDR3 has 14 amino acids. Trimming removed 2 bases from V and 8 bases from J, with 16 bases in between.

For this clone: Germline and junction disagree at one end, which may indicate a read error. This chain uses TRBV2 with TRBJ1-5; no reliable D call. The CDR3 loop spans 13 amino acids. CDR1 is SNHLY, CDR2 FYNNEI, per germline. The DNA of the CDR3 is TGTGCCAGCAGGGAAGGAAGCAATCAGCCCCAGCATTTT. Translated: CASREGSNQPQHF. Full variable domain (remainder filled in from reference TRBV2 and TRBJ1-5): EPEVTQTPSHQVTQMGQEVILRCVPISNHLYFYWYRQILGQKVEFLVSFYNNEISEKSEIFDDQFSVERPDGSNFTLKIRSTKLEDSAMYFCASREGSNQPQHFGDGTRLSIL.

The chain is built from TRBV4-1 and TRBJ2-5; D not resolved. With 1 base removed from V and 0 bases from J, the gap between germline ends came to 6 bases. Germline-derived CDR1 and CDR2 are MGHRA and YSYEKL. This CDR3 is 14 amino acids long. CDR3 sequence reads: CASSQAENQETQYF. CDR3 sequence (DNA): TGCGCCAGCAGCCAAGCAGAAAACCAAGAGACCCAGTACTTC.

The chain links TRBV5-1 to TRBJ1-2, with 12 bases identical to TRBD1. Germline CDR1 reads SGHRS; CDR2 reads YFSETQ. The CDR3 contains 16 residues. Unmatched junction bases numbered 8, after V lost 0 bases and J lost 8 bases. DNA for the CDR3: TGCGCCAGCAGCTTGGAACCGGGACAGGGGGCCGGGGGCTACACCTTC. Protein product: CASSLEPGQGAGGYTF.

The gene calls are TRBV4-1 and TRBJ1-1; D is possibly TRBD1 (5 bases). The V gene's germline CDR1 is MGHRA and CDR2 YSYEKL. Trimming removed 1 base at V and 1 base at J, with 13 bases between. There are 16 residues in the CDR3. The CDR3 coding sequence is TGCGCCAGCAGCCAAGGGGGGAGGGCAGGGAACACTGAAGCTTTCTTT. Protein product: CASSQGGRAGNTEAFF.

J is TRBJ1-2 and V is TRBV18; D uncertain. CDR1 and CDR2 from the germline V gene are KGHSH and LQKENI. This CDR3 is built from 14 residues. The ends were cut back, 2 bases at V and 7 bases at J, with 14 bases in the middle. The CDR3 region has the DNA TGTGCCAGCTCACCAGGGAGGGATTCATTTGGCTACACCTTC. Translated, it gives CASSPGRDSFGYTF.

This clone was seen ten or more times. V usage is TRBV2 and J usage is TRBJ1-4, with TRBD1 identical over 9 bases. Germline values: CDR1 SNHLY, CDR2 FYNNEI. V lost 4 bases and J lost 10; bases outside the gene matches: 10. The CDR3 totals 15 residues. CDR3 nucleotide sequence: TGTGCCAGCAGTGTGGGACAGGGTTTCGTCGGAAAACTGTTTTTT. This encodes CASSVGQGFVGKLFF.

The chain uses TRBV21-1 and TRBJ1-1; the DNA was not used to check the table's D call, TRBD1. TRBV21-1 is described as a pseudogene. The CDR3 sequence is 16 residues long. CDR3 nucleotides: TGTGCCAGCAGCAAATCCCCCGACAGAAGGAACACTGAAGCTTTCTTT. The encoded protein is CASSKSPDRRNTEAFF.

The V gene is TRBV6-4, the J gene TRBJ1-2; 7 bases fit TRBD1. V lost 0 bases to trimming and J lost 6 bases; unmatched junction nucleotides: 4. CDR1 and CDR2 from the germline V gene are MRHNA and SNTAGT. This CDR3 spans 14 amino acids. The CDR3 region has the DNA TGTGCCAGCAGTGACTCAGGGGGCTTCGATGGCTACACCTTC. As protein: CASSDSGGFDGYTF.

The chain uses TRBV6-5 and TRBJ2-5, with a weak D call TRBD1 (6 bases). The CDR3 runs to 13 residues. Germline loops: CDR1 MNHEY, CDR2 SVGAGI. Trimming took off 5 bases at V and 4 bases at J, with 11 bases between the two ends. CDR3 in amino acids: CASSPLGGETQYF. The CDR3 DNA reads TGTGCCAGCAGTCCTCTAGGGGGAGAGACCCAGTACTTC.

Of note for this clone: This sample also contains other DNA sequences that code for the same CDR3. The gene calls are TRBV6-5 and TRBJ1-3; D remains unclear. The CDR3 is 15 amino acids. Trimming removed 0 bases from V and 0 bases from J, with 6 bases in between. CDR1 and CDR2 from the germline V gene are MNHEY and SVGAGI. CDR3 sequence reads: CASSYSRPSGNTIYF. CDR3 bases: TGTGCCAGCAGTTACTCTAGACCCTCTGGAAACACCATATATTTT.

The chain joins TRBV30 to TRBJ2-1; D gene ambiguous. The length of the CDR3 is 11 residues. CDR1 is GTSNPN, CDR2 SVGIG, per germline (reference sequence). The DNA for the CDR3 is TGTGCTTGGGCAGGTTACAATGAGCAGTTCTTC. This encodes CAWAGYNEQFF.

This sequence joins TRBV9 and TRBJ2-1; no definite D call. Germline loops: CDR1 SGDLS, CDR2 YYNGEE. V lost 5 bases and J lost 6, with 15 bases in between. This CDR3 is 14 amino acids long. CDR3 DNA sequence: TGTGCCAGCAGTCCCTTCGATATATTCAATGAGCAGTTCTTC. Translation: CASSPFDIFNEQFF.

The CDR3 DNA is TGTGCCAGCAGCCTCAATACGGACAGGGGGGAAAATCAGCCCCAGCATTTT. Residues: CASSLNTDRGENQPQHF. This rearrangement joins TRBV7-9 to TRBJ1-5, with TRBD1 matching 10 bases. V lost 5 bases and J lost 4; bases outside the gene matches: 11. Germline CDR1 SEHNR, CDR2 FQNEAQ (reference sequence). This CDR3 region has 17 residues.

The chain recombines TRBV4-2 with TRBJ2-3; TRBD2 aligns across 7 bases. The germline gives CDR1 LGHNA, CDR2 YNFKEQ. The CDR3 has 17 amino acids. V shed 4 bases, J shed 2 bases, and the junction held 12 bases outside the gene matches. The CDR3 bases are TGTGCCAGCAGCCCCCACGGGGGGAAACGGGTCACAGATACGCAGTATTTT. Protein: CASSPHGGKRVTDTQYF.

CDR3 nucleotides: TGTGCCAGCACCCCCCAGGGACAGGTTAATCAGCCCCAGCATTTT. This translates into CASTPQGQVNQPQHF. The V gene is TRBV2, the J gene TRBJ1-5; 8 positions match TRBD1. Germline V gives CDR1 SNHLY, CDR2 FYNNEI. V shed 7 bases and J 4 bases; nucleotides not matched to a gene: 9. This CDR3 is 15 amino acids long.

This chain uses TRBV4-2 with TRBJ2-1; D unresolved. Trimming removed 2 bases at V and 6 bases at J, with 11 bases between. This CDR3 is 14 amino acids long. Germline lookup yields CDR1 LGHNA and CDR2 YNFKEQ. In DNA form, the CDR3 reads TGTGCCAGCAGCCAAACGGACCAGGTCAATGAGCAGTTCTTC. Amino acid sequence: CASSQTDQVNEQFF.

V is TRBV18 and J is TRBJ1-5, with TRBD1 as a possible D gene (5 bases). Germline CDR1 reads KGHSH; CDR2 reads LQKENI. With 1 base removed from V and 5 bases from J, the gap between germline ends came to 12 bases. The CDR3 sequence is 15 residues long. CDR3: CASSPLRGADQPQHF. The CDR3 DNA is TGTGCCAGCTCACCACTCAGAGGGGCCGATCAGCCCCAGCATTTT.

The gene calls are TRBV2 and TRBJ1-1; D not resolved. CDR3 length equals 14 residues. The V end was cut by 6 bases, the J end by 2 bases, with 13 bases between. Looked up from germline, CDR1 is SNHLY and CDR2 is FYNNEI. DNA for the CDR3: TGTGCCAGCAGCCCTGCAGCAGTTAACACTGAAGCTTTCTTT. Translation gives CASSPAAVNTEAFF.

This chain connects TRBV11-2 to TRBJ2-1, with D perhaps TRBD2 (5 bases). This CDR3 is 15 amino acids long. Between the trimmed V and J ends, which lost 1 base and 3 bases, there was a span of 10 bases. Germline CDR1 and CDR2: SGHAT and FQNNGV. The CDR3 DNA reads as TGTGCCAGCAGCTTAGCGGAGGTCATCTACAATGAGCAGTTCTTC. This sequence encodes CASSLAEVIYNEQFF.

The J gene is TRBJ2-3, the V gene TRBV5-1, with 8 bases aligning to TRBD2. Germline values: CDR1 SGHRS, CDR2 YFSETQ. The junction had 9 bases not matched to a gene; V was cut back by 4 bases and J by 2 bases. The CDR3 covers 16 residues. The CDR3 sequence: CASSPAAGGPTDTQYF. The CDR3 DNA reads TGCGCCAGCAGCCCCGCCGCGGGGGGCCCCACAGATACGCAGTATTTT.

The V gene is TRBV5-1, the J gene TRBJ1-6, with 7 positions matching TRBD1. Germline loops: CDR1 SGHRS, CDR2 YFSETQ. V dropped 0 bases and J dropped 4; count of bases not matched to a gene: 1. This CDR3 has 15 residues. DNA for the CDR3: TGCGCCAGCAGCTTGGGGGACAGTTATAATTCACCCCTCCACTTT. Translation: CASSLGDSYNSPLHF.

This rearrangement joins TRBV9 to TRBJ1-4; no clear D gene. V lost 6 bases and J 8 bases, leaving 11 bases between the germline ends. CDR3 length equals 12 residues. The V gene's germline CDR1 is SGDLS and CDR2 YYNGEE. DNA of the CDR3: TGTGCCAGCATTCTCGGGCGGGAAAAACTGTTTTTT. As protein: CASILGREKLFF.

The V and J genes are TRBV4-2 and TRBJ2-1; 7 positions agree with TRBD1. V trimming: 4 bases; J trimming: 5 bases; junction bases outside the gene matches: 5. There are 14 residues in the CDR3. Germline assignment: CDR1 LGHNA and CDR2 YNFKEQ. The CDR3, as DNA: TGTGCCAGCAGCCGAGGGACAGAACACAATGAGCAGTTCTTC. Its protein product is CASSRGTEHNEQFF.

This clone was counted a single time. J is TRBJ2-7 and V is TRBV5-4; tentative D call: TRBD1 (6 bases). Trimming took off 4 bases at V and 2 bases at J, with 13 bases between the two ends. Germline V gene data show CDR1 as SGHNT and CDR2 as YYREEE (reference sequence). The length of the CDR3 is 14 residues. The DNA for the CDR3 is TGTGCCAGCAGCCCTAGAGAGGGGGCCTACGAGCAGTACTTC. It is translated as CASSPREGAYEQYF.